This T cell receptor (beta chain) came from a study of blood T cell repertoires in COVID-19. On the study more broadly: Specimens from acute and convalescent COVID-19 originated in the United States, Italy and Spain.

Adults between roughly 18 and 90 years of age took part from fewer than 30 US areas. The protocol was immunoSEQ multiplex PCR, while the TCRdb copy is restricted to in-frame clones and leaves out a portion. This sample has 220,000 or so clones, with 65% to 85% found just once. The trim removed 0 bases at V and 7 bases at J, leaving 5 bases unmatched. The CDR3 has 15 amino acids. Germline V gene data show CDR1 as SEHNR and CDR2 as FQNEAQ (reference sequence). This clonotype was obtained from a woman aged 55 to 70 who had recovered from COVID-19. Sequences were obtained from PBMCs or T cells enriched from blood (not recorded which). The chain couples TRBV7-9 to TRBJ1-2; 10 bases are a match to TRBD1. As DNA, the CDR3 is TGTGCCAGCAGCTTAGCGGCGGACAGGGGGTCTGGCTACACCTTC. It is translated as CASSLAADRGSGYTF. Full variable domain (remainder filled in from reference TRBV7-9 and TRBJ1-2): DTGVSQNPRHKITKRGQNVTFRCDPISEHNRLYWYRQTLGQGPEFLTYFQNEAQLEKSRLLSDRFSAERPKGSFSTLEIQRTEQGDSAMYLCASSLAADRGSGYTFGSGTRLTVV.